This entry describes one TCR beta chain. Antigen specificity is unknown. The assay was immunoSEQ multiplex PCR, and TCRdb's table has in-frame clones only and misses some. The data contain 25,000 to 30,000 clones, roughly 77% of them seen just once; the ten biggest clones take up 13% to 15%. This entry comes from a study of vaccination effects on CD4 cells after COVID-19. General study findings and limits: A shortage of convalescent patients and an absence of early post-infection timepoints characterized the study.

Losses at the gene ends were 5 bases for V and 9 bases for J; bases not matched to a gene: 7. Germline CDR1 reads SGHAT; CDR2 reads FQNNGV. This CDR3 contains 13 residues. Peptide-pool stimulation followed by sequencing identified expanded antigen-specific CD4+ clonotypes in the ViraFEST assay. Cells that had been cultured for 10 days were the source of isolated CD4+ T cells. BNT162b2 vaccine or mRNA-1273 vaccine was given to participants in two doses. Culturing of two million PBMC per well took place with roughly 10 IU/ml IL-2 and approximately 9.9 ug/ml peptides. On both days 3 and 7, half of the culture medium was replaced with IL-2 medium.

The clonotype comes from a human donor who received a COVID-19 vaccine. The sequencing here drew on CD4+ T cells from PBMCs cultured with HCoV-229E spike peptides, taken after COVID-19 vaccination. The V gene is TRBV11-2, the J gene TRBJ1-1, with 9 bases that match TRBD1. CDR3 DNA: TGTGCCAGCAGCCCCGGACAGGGGAGTAAAGCTTTCTTT. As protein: CASSPGQGSKAFF.